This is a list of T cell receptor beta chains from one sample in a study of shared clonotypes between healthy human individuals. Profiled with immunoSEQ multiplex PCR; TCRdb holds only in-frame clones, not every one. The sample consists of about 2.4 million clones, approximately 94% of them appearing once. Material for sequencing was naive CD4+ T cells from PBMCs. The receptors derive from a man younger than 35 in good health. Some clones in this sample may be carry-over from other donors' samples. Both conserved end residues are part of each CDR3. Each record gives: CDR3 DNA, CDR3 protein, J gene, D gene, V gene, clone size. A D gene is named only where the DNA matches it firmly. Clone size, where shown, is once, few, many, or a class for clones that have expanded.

TGTGCCACCCTATTAGTGAAGCCCTGGCTGCGTGGGGACACTGAAGCTTTCTTT,CATLLVKPWLRGDTEAFF,TRBJ1-1,-,TRBV2,-
TGTGCCAGCAGCTGGGACAGGGGATCCTCTGGGGCCAACGTCCTGACTTTC,CASSWDRGSSGANVLTF,TRBJ2-6,TRBD1,TRBV5-4,-
TGTGCCAGCAGCATAGCGGGAACAGATACGCAGTATTTT,CASSIAGTDTQYF,TRBJ2-3,TRBD2,TRBV25-1,-
TGTGCCAGCTCACCAACGACAGGGAGTGATGAAAAACTGTTTTTT,CASSPTTGSDEKLFF,TRBJ1-4,TRBD1,TRBV18,-
TGCAGCGTTGTTCGAGGCACAGATACGCAGTATTTT,CSVVRGTDTQYF,TRBJ2-3,-,TRBV29-1,-
TGTGCCAGCAGCAAAGGGTACGGGACTAGCGGAAATGAGCAGTTCTTC,CASSKGYGTSGNEQFF,TRBJ2-1,TRBD2,TRBV11-3,-
TGTGCCAGCAGCCTAAGGACTAGCGGAACCTACGAGCAGTACTTC,CASSLRTSGTYEQYF,TRBJ2-7,TRBD2,TRBV7-2,-
TGCGCCAGCAGTCAATCTTGGGGGCCGACCTACGAGCAGTACTTC,CASSQSWGPTYEQYF,TRBJ2-7,-,TRBV23-1,-
TGTGCCACCTCCCAGGTGGGACACCTACCTGAAGCTTTCTTT,CATSQVGHLPEAFF,TRBJ1-1,-,TRBV11-2,-
TGTGCCAGCAGCCGTAGACAGGGGGCGGAAAAACTGTTTTTT,CASSRRQGAEKLFF,TRBJ1-4,TRBD1,TRBV14,-
TGTGCCATCAGTGCGACAGGGGCTCTAGGTTCCTATGGCTACACCTTC,CAISATGALGSYGYTF,TRBJ1-2,TRBD1,TRBV10-3,-
TGTGCCAGCAGCGAAGTTAAGGTTAGGCGGAACACCGGGGAGCTGTTTTTT,CASSEVKVRRNTGELFF,TRBJ2-2,-,TRBV6-1,-
TGTGCCAGCAGCTTAAACGGAAATAATTCACCCCTCCACTTT,CASSLNGNNSPLHF,TRBJ1-6,-,TRBV7-3,-
TGCGCCAGCAGCTTGGAAGGGACACCCCTTGGAGACGGCTACACCTTC,CASSLEGTPLGDGYTF,TRBJ1-2,-,TRBV5-1,once
TGCGCCAGCAGCTCTGGAACGGGCCCTACTACAGATACGCAGTATTTT,CASSSGTGPTTDTQYF,TRBJ2-3,-,TRBV4-1,-
TGCGCCAGCAGCTTGGACAGGGCAGAGCAGTTCTTC,CASSLDRAEQFF,TRBJ2-1,-,TRBV5-1,-
TGCGCCAGCAGTCTCCTTCCGGACCAAGAGACCCAGTACTTC,CASSLLPDQETQYF,TRBJ2-5,-,TRBV5-1,-
TGTGCCAGCTCACCGTTGAGTCTGAAGCGGGGGTCCTCCTACGAGCAGTACTTC,CASSPLSLKRGSSYEQYF,TRBJ2-7,TRBD2,TRBV18,-
TGTGCCAGCAGCTTAGGGCGGCACAATGAGCAGTTCTTC,CASSLGRHNEQFF,TRBJ2-1,-,TRBV7-9,-
TGTGCCAGCAGCCCCGGGACGGCGCTTGAAAAACTGTTTTTT,CASSPGTALEKLFF,TRBJ1-4,-,TRBV7-2,once
TGTGCCATCAGTGAGTCGATGGGACAATTAATCGGGGAGCTGTTTTTT,CAISESMGQLIGELFF,TRBJ2-2,-,TRBV10-3,-
TGTGCCAGTATTACTCGGGATTACACTGAAGCTTTCTTT,CASITRDYTEAFF,TRBJ1-1,-,TRBV19,-
TGTGCCTGGACTGGGGGCACTTTCTTTGAGCAGTACTTC,CAWTGGTFFEQYF,TRBJ2-5,-,TRBV30,-
TGTGCCAGCAGCCAAGCCCCGACAGGGCTCTCCTACAATGAGCAGTTCTTC,CASSQAPTGLSYNEQFF,TRBJ2-1,TRBD1,TRBV4-2,once
TGTGCCAGCACCCGGACAGGGTCAGATACGCAGTATTTT,CASTRTGSDTQYF,TRBJ2-3,TRBD1,TRBV9,-
TGTGCCAGCTCACCAGGAGGGGGGGGCGGCTACAATGAGCAGTTCTTC,CASSPGGGGGYNEQFF,TRBJ2-1,-,TRBV18,-
TGTGCCAGCAGCTTACGTGGGGGAGGGGAGACCCAGTACTTC,CASSLRGGGETQYF,TRBJ2-5,TRBD2,TRBV7-9,-
TGTGCCAGCAGTGAACTGGGGGAGCAGTACTTC,CASSELGEQYF,TRBJ2-7,-,TRBV2,-
TGTGCCAGTAGTACCCAAACAGGGATCTTCTATGGCTACACCTTC,CASSTQTGIFYGYTF,TRBJ1-2,-,TRBV19,-
TGTGCCAGTAGCGAGAGATACCAAGAGACCCAGTACTTC,CASSERYQETQYF,TRBJ2-5,-,TRBV19,-
TGCAGCGTACAAAGGTGGGCTAGCGGGAGTTTTTGGGCGACTGAGCAGTTCTTC,CSVQRWASGSFWATEQFF,TRBJ2-1,TRBD2,TRBV29-1,-
TGTGCCAGCAGCGGTCCGGGACAGAATTACGAGCAGTACTTC,CASSGPGQNYEQYF,TRBJ2-7,TRBD1,TRBV9,-
TGTGCCAGCAGCGCGCCCGGGGACAGGGGAAGGGAAAAACTGTTTTTT,CASSAPGDRGREKLFF,TRBJ1-4,TRBD1,TRBV9,-
TGTGCCAGCAGTTTACAGCCTCCCTACGAGCAGTACTTC,CASSLQPPYEQYF,TRBJ2-7,-,TRBV6-5,-
TGTGCCAGCAGCAGGGACGAAGACAAACTGTTTTTT,CASSRDEDKLFF,TRBJ1-4,-,TRBV9,few
TGTGCCAGCAGTGGTCCAGGGGGTTTCAATCAGCCCCAGCATTTT,CASSGPGGFNQPQHF,TRBJ1-5,TRBD1,TRBV6-1,-
TGTGCCAGCAGTTTAGGGAGTGGACAGGTTACCTACGAGCAGTACTTC,CASSLGSGQVTYEQYF,TRBJ2-7,TRBD1,TRBV27,-
TGTGCCAGCAGCCCCGCCACCGGGACTACAGATTACACAGATACGCAGTATTTT,CASSPATGTTDYTDTQYF,TRBJ2-3,TRBD2,TRBV9,-
TGTGCCAGCAGTACCCGGGGACAACACTCCTACAATGAGCAGTTCTTC,CASSTRGQHSYNEQFF,TRBJ2-1,-,TRBV28,-
TGTGCCAGCAGCCCCCCGGGGGGAGAGGAGACCCAGTACTTC,CASSPPGGEETQYF,TRBJ2-5,TRBD2,TRBV7-3,-
TGTGCCAGCAGCTTAAATTCACAGCAAGAGACCCAGTACTTC,CASSLNSQQETQYF,TRBJ2-5,-,TRBV7-3,-
TGTGCCAGCAGCAAGATAGCGGGTGAGGAGACCCAGTACTTC,CASSKIAGEETQYF,TRBJ2-5,TRBD2,TRBV7-3,-
TGTGCCAGCAGCCCTCGGTTGGCGGGTAAAAACACCGGGGAGCTGTTTTTT,CASSPRLAGKNTGELFF,TRBJ2-2,-,TRBV12-1,-
TGTGCCAGCAGCTTACTGTCGCAGGATGAAGCTTTCTTT,CASSLLSQDEAFF,TRBJ1-1,-,TRBV7-2,-
TGTGCCAGCAGTAGGGCCGAGGAAGGCAATCAGCCCCAGCATTTT,CASSRAEEGNQPQHF,TRBJ1-5,-,TRBV5-4,-
TGTGCCAGCAGCGTATCAGGGTCCCACATGAACACTGAAGCTTTCTTT,CASSVSGSHMNTEAFF,TRBJ1-1,-,TRBV9,-
TGTGCCAGCAGCTTGTTGCCTCTGGGGAACACTGAAGCTTTCTTT,CASSLLPLGNTEAFF,TRBJ1-1,-,TRBV5-5,-